Each of the 28 T cell receptor beta chains below was sequenced from the same sample in a study of cytomegalovirus exposure and HLA in healthy donors (dated by TCRdb to the late 2010s). The library was generated by the immunoSEQ multiplex PCR assay. A mixture of 60 forward primers for TCR Vbeta segments and 13 reverse primers for TCR Jbeta segments was used in the multiplex PCR. Imported from immuneACCESS, the table was reduced by TCRdb to in-frame sequences with V and J called. These copies leave out some clones; in studies compared against another copy, an unresolved V gene accounts for under half, and the cause of the remainder is not known. The sample's records list 150,000 to 250,000 clones. The ten largest account for approximately 0.74% of the sample. The sample was PBMCs. The receptors originated from a boy between 10 and 17 years old in good health and CMV-seronegative.

The genes are TRBV2 and TRBJ1-2, with a tentative D call TRBD1 (5 bases). From germline, CDR1 is SNHLY and CDR2 FYNNEI. Between the trimmed V and J ends, which lost 2 bases and 6 bases, there was a span of 16 bases. The CDR3 spans 15 residues. The CDR3 loop reads CASSEQGTIGDGYTF. The CDR3 bases are TGTGCCAGCAGTGAACAGGGCACAATAGGGGATGGCTACACCTTC.

The chain carries TRBV29-1 and TRBJ1-1; a possible D gene is TRBD1 (6 bases). Deletions cut 5 bases from V and 12 bases from J, with 13 bases between. The CDR3 is 10 residues long. CDR1 is SQVTM and CDR2 is ANQGSEA in the germline V gene. CDR3 loop: CSVYREISFF. The CDR3 region has the DNA TGCAGCGTTTACAGGGAGATATCTTTCTTT.

This chain links TRBV4-2 with TRBJ1-1; D not resolved. The CDR3 runs 14 residues. Trimming left V 0 bases short and J 0 bases short, with 5 bases between. Germline values: CDR1 LGHNA, CDR2 YNFKEQ. CDR3 residues: CASSQEQLNTEAFF. CDR3 DNA: TGTGCCAGCAGCCAAGAACAGCTGAACACTGAAGCTTTCTTT.

The V gene is TRBV29-1, the J gene TRBJ2-1, with D perhaps TRBD1 (5 bases). The CDR3 covers 13 residues. In germline, CDR1 is SQVTM, CDR2 ANQGSEA. V lost 7 bases and J lost 2, with 12 bases in between. This CDR3 reads CSGALGPYNEQFF. For the CDR3, the DNA is TGCAGCGGGGCATTGGGGCCCTACAATGAGCAGTTCTTC.

The chain combines TRBV19 with TRBJ1-5; 9 bases agree with TRBD1. Trimming removed 3 bases from V and 1 base from J; junction bases left unmatched: 13. CDR1 and CDR2 (germline): LNHDA, SQIVND (reference sequence). The CDR3 runs 19 residues. The CDR3: CASSMFPAGTGRSNQPQHF. The DNA for the CDR3 is TGTGCCAGTAGTATGTTCCCCGCCGGGACAGGGAGAAGCAATCAGCCCCAGCATTTT.

This sequence joins TRBV2 and TRBJ2-7; perhaps TRBD2 as D (7 bases). The CDR3 is 13 residues long. CDR1 SNHLY and CDR2 FYNNEI come from the germline V gene. Trimming cost V 7 bases and J 3 bases, with 13 bases left between them. The CDR3 is CASNRGAVYEQYF. For the CDR3, the DNA is TGTGCCAGCAATCGGGGGGCGGTCTACGAGCAGTACTTC.

The CDR3 here is CASSHRGQDLSYEQYF. CDR3 nucleotide sequence: TGTGCCAGCAGCCACAGGGGGCAGGACCTATCCTACGAGCAGTACTTC. The chain employs TRBV11-2 and TRBJ2-7; 9 bases are a match to TRBD1. The CDR3 length is 16 residues. Germline V gene sequence: CDR1 SGHAT, CDR2 FQNNGV. With V trimmed by 5 bases and J by 1 base, 9 bases remained unmatched.

The chain couples TRBV7-8 to TRBJ1-2; 8 nucleotides align to TRBD1. The junction had 8 bases not matched to a gene; V was cut back by 4 bases and J by 4 bases. The CDR3 has 15 residues. CDR1 and CDR2 (germline): SGHVS, FQNEAQ. CDR3 nucleotides: TGTGCCAGCAGCTCGCTCGGACAGGGCAGCTATGGCTACACCTTC. Its translation is CASSSLGQGSYGYTF.

The chain has TRBV7-2 and TRBJ2-3; D call uncertain. The CDR3 is 15 amino acids. The germline V and J ends were trimmed by 5 bases and 0 bases, with 12 bases remaining between them. CDR1 is SGHTA and CDR2 is FQGNSA in the germline V gene. The CDR3 spells CASSRQATSTDTQYF. DNA for the CDR3: TGTGCCAGCAGCCGACAAGCTACTAGCACAGATACGCAGTATTTT.

This chain connects TRBV30 to TRBJ2-7; D not certain. This CDR3 comprises 12 residues. Trimming pared 1 base from V and 2 bases from J, leaving 6 bases between. Germline V lookup: CDR1 GTSNPN, CDR2 SVGIG (reference sequence). The CDR3 loop is CAWSGLTYEQYF. Here the CDR3 DNA reads TGTGCCTGGAGTGGACTTACCTACGAGCAGTACTTC.

The CDR3 spells CASSQESQPMNVDTQYF. CDR3 coding DNA: TGTGCCAGCAGCCAAGAAAGCCAACCAATGAACGTGGATACGCAGTATTTT. V is TRBV7-8 and J is TRBJ2-3; D is undetermined. Trimming cost V 5 bases and J 6 bases, with 24 bases left between them. There are 17 residues in the CDR3. CDR1 and CDR2 (germline): SGHVS, FQNEAQ.

The genes are TRBV5-1 and TRBJ1-2; D is possibly TRBD1 (6 bases). V dropped 5 bases and J dropped 4 bases, with 15 bases sitting between them. The CDR3 length is 14 residues. Germline-derived CDR1 and CDR2 are SGHRS and YFSETQ. CDR3 in amino acids: CASSFTQGTYGYTF. CDR3 sequence (DNA): TGCGCCAGCAGTTTTACCCAGGGGACCTATGGCTACACCTTC.

The V and J genes are TRBV7-2 and TRBJ1-6, with D unclear. Looked up from germline, CDR1 is SGHTA and CDR2 is FQGNSA. The CDR3 length is 14 residues. V lost 4 bases and J lost 10, with 14 bases in between. CDR3 sequence: CASSSRREISPLHF. In DNA form, the CDR3 reads TGTGCCAGCAGCTCTCGACGGGAGATCTCACCCCTCCACTTT.

V usage is TRBV28 and J usage is TRBJ1-2; D perhaps matches TRBD1 (6 bases). Germline CDR1 MDHEN, CDR2 SYDVKM. The CDR3 covers 13 residues. Trimming took off 6 bases at V and 8 bases at J, with 16 bases between the two ends. The DNA of the CDR3 is TGTGCCAGCAGAAGGGGGGGCGGTGAGGGCTACACCTTC. It codes for CASRRGGGEGYTF.

The chain is built from TRBV7-9 and TRBJ2-7; perhaps TRBD1 as D (5 bases). Trimming removed 6 bases at V and 6 bases at J, with 15 bases between. The CDR3 runs 13 residues. CDR1 and CDR2 from the germline V gene are SEHNR and FQNEAQ (reference sequence). CDR3 in DNA: TGTGCCAGCAGTTCGACTCTGGGGCTCGAGCAGTACTTC. Translated: CASSSTLGLEQYF.

V usage is TRBV5-1 and J usage is TRBJ2-3, with 8 bases lining up with TRBD1. Germline assignment: CDR1 SGHRS and CDR2 YFSETQ. The CDR3 is 15 residues long. V dropped 4 bases and J dropped 7; count of bases not matched to a gene: 11. The CDR3 DNA follows: TGCGCCAGCAGCCCGTCCGGACAGGGAACAAATACGCAGTATTTT. Translation: CASSPSGQGTNTQYF.

J is TRBJ2-2 and V is TRBV5-4, with TRBD1 matching over 9 bases. This CDR3 is 15 amino acids long. J gave up 1 base and V 4 bases, and 2 bases lay outside the gene matches. Germline CDR1 and CDR2: SGHNT and YYREEE (reference sequence). The DNA for the CDR3 is TGTGCCAGCAGCCTGGGACAGGGGAACACCGGGGAGCTGTTTTTT. This gives the protein CASSLGQGNTGELFF.

This chain uses TRBV4-1 with TRBJ2-7; D possibly corresponds to TRBD1 (5 bases). CDR3 length equals 16 residues. Trimming pared 0 bases from V and 4 bases from J, leaving 16 bases between. Germline V gene data show CDR1 as MGHRA and CDR2 as YSYEKL. CDR3 residues: CASSQEAFRALYEQYF. CDR3 DNA sequence: TGCGCCAGCAGCCAAGAGGCGTTCAGGGCCTTATACGAGCAGTACTTC.

The chain is built from TRBV5-4 and TRBJ2-6; 10 nucleotides line up with TRBD1. V shed 4 bases and J 4 bases; nucleotides not matched to a gene: 11. This CDR3 comprises 18 residues. The germline gives CDR1 SGHNT, CDR2 YYREEE (reference sequence). Here the CDR3 reads CASSPGTGELGGANVLTF. The CDR3 DNA reads as TGTGCCAGCAGCCCCGGGACAGGGGAGTTAGGAGGGGCCAACGTCCTGACTTTC.

The chain joins TRBV27 to TRBJ2-1; D is uncertain. Germline values: CDR1 MNHEY, CDR2 SMNVEV (reference sequence). There are 14 residues in the CDR3. V was pared by 4 bases and J by 4 bases, with 11 bases between. CDR3 protein: CASSSPFRYNEQFF. The CDR3, as DNA: TGTGCCAGCAGTTCCCCATTCAGATACAATGAGCAGTTCTTC.

The chain couples TRBV19 to TRBJ1-1; 8 bases align to TRBD1. The germline V gene encodes CDR1 LNHDA and CDR2 SQIVND (reference sequence). The CDR3 loop spans 15 amino acids. J lost 5 bases, V lost 6 bases, and 11 bases had no gene match. CDR3 DNA: TGTGCCAGTAGAACCACCTTCACAGGGGGGACTGAAGCTTTCTTT. Translating it yields CASRTTFTGGTEAFF.

The rearrangement joins TRBV5-4 to TRBJ2-3, with 15 bases lining up with TRBD2. V shed 6 bases and J 0 bases; nucleotides not matched to a gene: 11. Germline lookup yields CDR1 SGHNT and CDR2 YYREEE (reference sequence). This CDR3 is built from 19 residues. CDR3 coding DNA: TGTGCCAGCAACCGGTATGGGACTAGCGGGGGGACCAGCACAGATACGCAGTATTTT. Translation: CASNRYGTSGGTSTDTQYF.

The V call is TRBV7-2, the J call TRBJ2-7; D unresolved. This CDR3 spans 13 amino acids. Germline-derived CDR1 and CDR2 are SGHTA and FQGNSA. Trimming took 1 base from V and 4 from J, leaving 8 bases between them. The CDR3 sequence: CASSLGQNYEQYF. CDR3 DNA sequence: TGTGCCAGCAGCTTAGGGCAAAATTACGAGCAGTACTTC.

The V call is TRBV30, the J call TRBJ1-2; tentatively, D is TRBD1 (6 bases). Germline CDR1 reads GTSNPN; CDR2 reads SVGIG (reference sequence). The CDR3 extends over 13 amino acids. V was trimmed by 4 bases and J by 4 bases, leaving 13 bases between them. CDR3 nucleotides: TGTGCCTGGACTCAGGGGATGGCCTATGGCTACACCTTC. Encoded protein: CAWTQGMAYGYTF.

This chain links TRBV5-3 with TRBJ1-2, with D maybe TRBD1 (6 bases). TRBV5-3 is flagged as an ORF with uncertain function. The germline V and J ends were trimmed by 4 bases and 7 bases, with 20 bases remaining between them. The CDR3 covers 15 residues. The CDR3 DNA reads TGTGCCAGAAGCCGCACACAGGGAAAATTCGGTGGCTACACCTTC. Its translation: CARSRTQGKFGGYTF.

This chain uses TRBV13 with TRBJ2-7; tentatively, D is TRBD2 (6 bases). The CDR3 has 14 residues. V was pared by 6 bases and J by 4 bases, with 16 bases between. From germline, CDR1 is PRHDT and CDR2 FYEKMQ (reference sequence). CDR3 DNA sequence: TGTGCCAGCAGGCCCAGATCCGGGGGTTACGAGCAGTACTTC. It is translated as CASRPRSGGYEQYF.

This sequence joins TRBV7-6 and TRBJ2-5, with TRBD2 as a possible D gene (5 bases). The closer fit of TRBJ2-7 to the DNA end suggests the J call may be wrong. The CDR3 is 16 residues long. Germline CDR1 SGHVS, CDR2 FNYEAQ. The CDR3 DNA sequence: TGTGCCAGCAGCTTGGCCGTCGGGGTAAGCTCCTACGAGCAGTACTTC. Amino acid sequence: CASSLAVGVSSYEQYF.

The V gene is TRBV6-5, the J gene TRBJ1-4; no reliable D call. The V gene lost 0 bases and the J gene lost 7 bases, with 6 bases spanning the gap. The CDR3 has 13 residues. Germline CDR1 reads MNHEY; CDR2 reads SVGAGI. The CDR3 reads CASSYSAAEKLFF. The DNA for the CDR3 is TGTGCCAGCAGTTACTCGGCGGCTGAAAAACTGTTTTTT.